This T cell receptor (beta chain) stems from a study of T-cell reconstitution after alpha-beta-depleted transplantation in children. As it was prepared, the TCRbeta library received unique molecular identifiers. MiXCR, applied by TCRdb to the PCR reads, yields one record per CDR3 protein. The sample lists roughly 300,000 distinct CDR3 sequences; about 9.4% were seen once. This clonotype was seen a few times. V was pared by 4 bases and J by 5 bases, with 7 bases of the junction left unmatched. The CDR3 is 17 residues long. In germline, CDR1 is SEHNR, CDR2 FQNEAQ (reference sequence). The material was PBMCs from the stem cell graft donor, obtained from the stem cell graft. The clonotype originates from a human donor who donated a stem cell graft to a child with acute lymphoblastic leukemia. V gene TRBV7-9 combines with J gene TRBJ2-3; the match to TRBD2 covers 15 bases. The CDR3 sequence: CASSSTGTSGRRDTQYF. CDR3 coding DNA: TGTGCCAGCAGCTCCACCGGGACTAGCGGGAGGAGAGATACGCAGTATTTT.